A single sample gave rise to the 18 T cell receptor beta chains below, sequenced in a study of T cells expressing NK-cell markers. Following a re-call of the 5' RACE reads, TCRdb has one entry per CDR3 protein and lacks DNA. This sample's table has under 200,000 distinct CDR3 sequences. The sequenced material came from blood T cells: a sorted CD56 or NKG2C T cell subset, CD4+ or CD8+ T cells, or bulk PBMC T cells (not recorded which). Receptors were obtained from a woman between 18 and 70 years old in good health.

The chain joins TRBV2 to TRBJ2-5; TCRdb outputs TRBD1, but without DNA this stays unchecked. The CDR3 covers 13 residues. Germline lookup yields CDR1 SNHLY and CDR2 FYNNEI. This CDR3 reads CASRQGDVTAQYF.

The CDR3 here is CSVLKGGKWAEAFF. The chain uses TRBV29-1 and TRBJ1-1; TCRdb's D call, TRBD1, is unchecked because there is no DNA. The V gene's germline CDR1 is SQVTM and CDR2 ANQGSEA. The length of the CDR3 is 14 residues.

The chain has TRBV18 and TRBJ2-7; there is no DNA to check the TCRdb D call of TRBD1. The CDR3 sequence is 15 residues long. Per germline, CDR1 KGHSH and CDR2 LQKENI. The CDR3 spells CASSPGTRLSYEQYF.

The J gene is TRBJ1-1, the V gene TRBV5-6; the TRBD1 assignment by TCRdb is unverifiable without DNA. CDR1 SGHDT and CDR2 YYEEEE come from the germline V gene. CDR3 length: 14 residues. CDR3 amino acids: CASSLDRGATEAFF.

The genes are TRBV18 and TRBJ2-3; TCRdb designates TRBD1, a call that cannot be tested without DNA. Germline-derived CDR1 and CDR2 are KGHSH and LQKENI. The CDR3 is 17 residues long. The CDR3 spells CASSPQWTLQSTDTQYF.

The V gene is TRBV7-9, the J gene TRBJ1-2; TCRdb lists TRBD1, though no DNA is available to test this call. CDR1 is SEHNR and CDR2 is FQNEAQ in the germline V gene (reference sequence). This CDR3 is 13 amino acids long. CDR3 protein: CASSPTQGGGYTF.

This sequence joins TRBV20-1 and TRBJ2-2. The CDR3 length is 15 residues. Looked up from germline, CDR1 is DFQATT and CDR2 is SNEGSKA (reference sequence). The CDR3: CSASDPKRLFGELFF.

The genes are TRBV9 and TRBJ2-4; there is no DNA to check the TCRdb D call of TRBD1. The length of the CDR3 is 16 residues. Germline-derived CDR1 and CDR2 are SGDLS and YYNGEE. CDR3 in amino acids: CASSTGTRQPKNIQYF.

The J gene is TRBJ2-3, the V gene TRBV20-1; TCRdb designates TRBD1, a call that cannot be tested without DNA. This CDR3 contains 16 residues. CDR1 DFQATT and CDR2 SNEGSKA come from the germline V gene (reference sequence). CDR3 sequence: CSARWGTGLSTDTQYF.

The J gene is TRBJ2-2, the V gene TRBV9; with no DNA, the TCRdb D assignment of TRBD1 cannot be verified. The CDR3 sequence is 15 residues long. Germline CDR1 is SGDLS and CDR2 is YYNGEE. CDR3 sequence: CASSPRQGEAGELFF.

V and J are TRBV5-1 and TRBJ2-1; the D call of TRBD2 rests on TCRdb alone, since no DNA is present to check it. CDR1 is SGHRS, CDR2 YFSETQ, per germline. This CDR3 is built from 18 residues. CDR3 loop: CASSLEPSGGAVLHEQFF.

This chain joins TRBV7-9 and TRBJ1-3; lacking DNA, the TRBD1 call made by TCRdb goes unchecked. This CDR3 is built from 15 residues. Germline CDR1 SEHNR, CDR2 FQNEAQ (reference sequence). Here the CDR3 reads CASSSGQGLGNTIYF.

J is TRBJ2-2 and V is TRBV6-1; no DNA is available, so the TRBD2 call from TCRdb remains unchecked. The CDR3 runs to 15 residues. Looked up from germline, CDR1 is MNHNS and CDR2 is SASEGT. The CDR3 reads CASRHAGIADGELFF.

The chain recombines TRBV11-3 with TRBJ2-2; with no DNA, the TCRdb D assignment of TRBD2 cannot be verified. The CDR3 consists of 14 residues. Germline V lookup: CDR1 SGHNT, CDR2 YENEEA. The CDR3 loop is CASSLPSRAGELFF.

The genes are TRBV20-1 and TRBJ2-1; the D gene TCRdb calls, TRBD1, cannot be checked with no DNA. Germline V gene sequence: CDR1 DFQATT, CDR2 SNEGSKA (reference sequence). This CDR3 comprises 14 residues. The CDR3 sequence is CSVRDSSSYNEQFF.

The chain couples TRBV7-9 to TRBJ2-1. Germline loops: CDR1 SEHNR, CDR2 FQNEAQ (reference sequence). The CDR3 contains 15 residues. CDR3 loop: CASSRTLSVTGEQFF.

The rearrangement links TRBV4-1 to TRBJ1-2. This CDR3 region has 14 residues. Germline V lookup: CDR1 MGHRA, CDR2 YSYEKL. CDR3 region: CASSQDWDPYGYTF.

The J gene is TRBJ1-4, the V gene TRBV5-1; TCRdb's D call, TRBD1, is unchecked because there is no DNA. CDR1 is SGHRS and CDR2 is YFSETQ in the germline V gene. This CDR3 is built from 16 residues. CDR3 protein: CASSLDRGRGGEKLFF. Supplemented by reference TRBV5-1 and TRBJ1-4, the full variable domain reads KAGVTQTPRYLIKTRGQQVTLSCSPISGHRSVSWYQQTPGQGLQFLFEYFSETQRNKGNFPGRFSGRQFSNSRSEMNVSTLELGDSALYLCASSLDRGRGGEKLFFGSGTQLSVL.